This entry describes one T cell receptor beta chain. The assay was immunoSEQ multiplex PCR, and TCRdb's table has in-frame clones only and misses some. The sample includes tens of thousands of clones, roughly 98% of them seen just once. The data originate from a study of technical replicates of blood from a handful of donors. V shed 7 bases and J shed 1 base, with 7 bases lying between them. CDR3 length equals 12 residues. In germline, CDR1 is SNHLY, CDR2 FYNNEI. This chain connects TRBV2 to TRBJ2-5; a possible D gene is TRBD2 (6 bases). This clonotype was sampled from a human donor in good health. Sequenced input: T cells isolated from PBMCs. The CDR3 reads CASTGVQETQYF. The CDR3 nucleotides are TGTGCCAGCACGGGGGTCCAAGAGACCCAGTACTTC.